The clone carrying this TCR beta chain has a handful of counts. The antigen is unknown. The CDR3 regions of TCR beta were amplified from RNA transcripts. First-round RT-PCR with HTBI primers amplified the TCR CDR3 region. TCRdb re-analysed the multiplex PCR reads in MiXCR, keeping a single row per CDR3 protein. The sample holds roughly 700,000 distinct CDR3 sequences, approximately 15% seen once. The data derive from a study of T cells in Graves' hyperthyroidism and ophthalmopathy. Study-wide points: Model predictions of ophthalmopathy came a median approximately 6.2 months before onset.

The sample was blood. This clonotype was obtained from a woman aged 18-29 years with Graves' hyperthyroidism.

The CDR3 is CASSQLPGVRNYGYTF. The DNA of the CDR3 is TGTGCCAGCAGCCAACTACCTGGGGTTAGGAACTATGGCTACACCTTC. The chain joins TRBV3-1 to TRBJ1-2; the D is unclear. CDR3 size: 16 residues. In germline, CDR1 is LGHDT, CDR2 YNNKEL (reference sequence). Trimming took off 2 bases at V and 2 bases at J, with 15 bases between the two ends.